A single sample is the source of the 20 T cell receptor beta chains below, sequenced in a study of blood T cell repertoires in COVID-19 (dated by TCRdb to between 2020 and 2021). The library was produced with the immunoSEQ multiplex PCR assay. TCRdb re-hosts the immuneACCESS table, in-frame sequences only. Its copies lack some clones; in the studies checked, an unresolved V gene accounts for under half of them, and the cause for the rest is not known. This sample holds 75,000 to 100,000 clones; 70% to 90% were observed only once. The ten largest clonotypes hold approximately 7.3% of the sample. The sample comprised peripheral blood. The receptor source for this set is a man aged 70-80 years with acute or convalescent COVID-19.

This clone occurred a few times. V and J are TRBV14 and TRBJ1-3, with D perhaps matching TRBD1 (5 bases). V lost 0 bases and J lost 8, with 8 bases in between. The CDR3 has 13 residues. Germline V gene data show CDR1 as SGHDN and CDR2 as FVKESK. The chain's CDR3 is CASSQDRADTIYF. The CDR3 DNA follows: TGTGCCAGCAGCCAAGACAGGGCGGACACCATATATTTT.

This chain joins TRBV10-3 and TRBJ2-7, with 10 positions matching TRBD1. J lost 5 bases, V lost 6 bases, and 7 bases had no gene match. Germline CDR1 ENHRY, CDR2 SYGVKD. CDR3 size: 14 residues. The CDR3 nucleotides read TGTGCCATCAGCTCCGGGACAGGGGTCCACGAGCAGTACTTC. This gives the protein CAISSGTGVHEQYF.

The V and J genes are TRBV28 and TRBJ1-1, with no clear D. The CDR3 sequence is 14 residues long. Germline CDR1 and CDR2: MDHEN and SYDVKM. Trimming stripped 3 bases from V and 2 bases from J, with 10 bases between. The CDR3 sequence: CASSFPGGNTEAFF. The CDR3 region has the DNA TGTGCCAGCAGTTTCCCTGGCGGAAACACTGAAGCTTTCTTT. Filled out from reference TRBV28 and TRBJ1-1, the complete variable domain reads DVKVTQSSRYLVKRTGEKVFLECVQDMDHENMFWYRQDPGLGLRLIYFSYDVKMKEKGDIPEGYSVSREKKERFSLILESASTNQTSMYLCASSFPGGNTEAFFGQGTRLTVV.

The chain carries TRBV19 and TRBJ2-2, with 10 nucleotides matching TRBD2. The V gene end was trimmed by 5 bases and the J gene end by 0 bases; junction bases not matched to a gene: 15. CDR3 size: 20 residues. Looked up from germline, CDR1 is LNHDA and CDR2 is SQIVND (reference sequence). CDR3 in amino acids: CASSRGGLARADANTGELFF. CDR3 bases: TGTGCCAGTAGTCGAGGGGGACTAGCGCGAGCTGACGCGAACACCGGGGAGCTGTTTTTT.

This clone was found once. The CDR3 sequence: CASSQATGGNYGYTF. Written as DNA, the CDR3 is TGTGCCAGCAGCCAAGCCACAGGGGGCAACTATGGCTACACCTTC. This chain uses TRBV3-1 (or the pseudogene TRBV3-2) with TRBJ1-2; 9 bases align to TRBD1. This CDR3 has 15 amino acids. Germline CDR1 and CDR2: LGHDT and YNNKEL (reference sequence). Germline trimming cut 1 base from V and 2 bases from J; bases unmatched to any gene: 2.

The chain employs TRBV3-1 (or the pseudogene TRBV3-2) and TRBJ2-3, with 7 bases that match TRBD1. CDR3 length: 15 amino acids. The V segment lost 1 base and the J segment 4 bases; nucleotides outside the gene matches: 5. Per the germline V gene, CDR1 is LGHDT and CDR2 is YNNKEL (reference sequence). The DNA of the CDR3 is TGTGCCAGCAGCCAAGGAGGGGGCTGGGCAGATACGCAGTATTTT. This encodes CASSQGGGWADTQYF.

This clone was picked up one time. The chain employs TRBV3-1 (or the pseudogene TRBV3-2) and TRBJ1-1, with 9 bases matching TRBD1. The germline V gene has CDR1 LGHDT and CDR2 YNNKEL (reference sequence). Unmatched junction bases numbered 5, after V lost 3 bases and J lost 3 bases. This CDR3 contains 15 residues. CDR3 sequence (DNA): TGTGCCAGCAGCCAGGGACAGGGCTTTCACACTGAAGCTTTCTTT. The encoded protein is CASSQGQGFHTEAFF.

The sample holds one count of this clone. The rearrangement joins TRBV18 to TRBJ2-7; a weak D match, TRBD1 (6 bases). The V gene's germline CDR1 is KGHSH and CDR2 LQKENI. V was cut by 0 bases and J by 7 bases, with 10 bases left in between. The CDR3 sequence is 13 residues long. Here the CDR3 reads CASSPPGAGEQYF. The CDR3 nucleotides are TGTGCCAGCTCACCACCGGGGGCCGGTGAGCAGTACTTC.

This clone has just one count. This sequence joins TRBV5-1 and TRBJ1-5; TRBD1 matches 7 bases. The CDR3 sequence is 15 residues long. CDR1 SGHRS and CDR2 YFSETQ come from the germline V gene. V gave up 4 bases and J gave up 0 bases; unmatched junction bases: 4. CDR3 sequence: CASSPGTDSNQPQHF. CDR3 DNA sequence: TGCGCCAGCAGCCCCGGGACAGATAGCAATCAGCCCCAGCATTTT.

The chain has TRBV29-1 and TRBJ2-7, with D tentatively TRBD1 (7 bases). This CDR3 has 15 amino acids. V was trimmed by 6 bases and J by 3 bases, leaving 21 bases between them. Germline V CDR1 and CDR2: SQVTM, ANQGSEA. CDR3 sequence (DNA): TGCAGCGTAAAGATAGGGGGCGCGGGACACTACGAGCAGTACTTC. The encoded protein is CSVKIGGAGHYEQYF.

CDR3 amino acids: CASSPPWRTVEQYF. Written as DNA, the CDR3 is TGTGCCAGCTCACCACCGTGGAGGACCGTCGAGCAGTACTTC. The rearrangement joins TRBV18 to TRBJ2-7, with D possibly TRBD2 on 5 matching bases. The CDR3 runs to 14 residues. Germline V gene lookup returns CDR1 KGHSH and CDR2 LQKENI. V gave up 0 bases and J gave up 6 bases, with 12 bases separating them.

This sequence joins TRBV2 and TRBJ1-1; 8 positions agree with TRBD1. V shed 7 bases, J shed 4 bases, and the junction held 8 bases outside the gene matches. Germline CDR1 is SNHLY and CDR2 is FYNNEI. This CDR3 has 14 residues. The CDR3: CASNLDRVSTEAFF. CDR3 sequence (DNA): TGTGCCAGCAACCTGGACAGGGTAAGCACTGAAGCTTTCTTT.

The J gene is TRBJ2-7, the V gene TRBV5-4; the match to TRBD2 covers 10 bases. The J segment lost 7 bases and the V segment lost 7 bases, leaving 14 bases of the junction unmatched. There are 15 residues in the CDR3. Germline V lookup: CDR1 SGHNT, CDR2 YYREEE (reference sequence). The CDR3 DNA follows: TGTGCCAGCGCTTCTAAACTAGCGGGATCTGAGGAGCAGTACTTC. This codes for CASASKLAGSEEQYF.

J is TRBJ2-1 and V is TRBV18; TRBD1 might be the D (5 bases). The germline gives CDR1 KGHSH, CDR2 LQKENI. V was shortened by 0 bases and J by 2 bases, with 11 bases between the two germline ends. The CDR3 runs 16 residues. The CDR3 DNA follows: TGTGCCAGCTCACCACCAAGGGGTATCGCCTACAATGAGCAGTTCTTC. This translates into CASSPPRGIAYNEQFF.

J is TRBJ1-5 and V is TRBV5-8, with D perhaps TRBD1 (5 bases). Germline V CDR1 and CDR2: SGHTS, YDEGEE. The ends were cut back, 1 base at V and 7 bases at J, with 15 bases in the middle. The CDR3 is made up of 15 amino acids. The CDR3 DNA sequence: TGTGCCAGCAGCTTGAGATGGGGCGGGAGACAGCCCCAGCATTTT. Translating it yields CASSLRWGGRQPQHF.

CDR3 coding DNA: TGTGCCAGCAGCCCAAACAGGAAACCGAACACTGAAGCTTTCTTT. It encodes CASSPNRKPNTEAFF. This chain connects TRBV7-2 to TRBJ1-1; D may be TRBD1 (5 bases). CDR1 and CDR2 (germline): SGHTA, FQGNSA. The CDR3 is 15 residues long. Between the trimmed V and J ends, which lost 5 bases and 1 base, there was a span of 14 bases.

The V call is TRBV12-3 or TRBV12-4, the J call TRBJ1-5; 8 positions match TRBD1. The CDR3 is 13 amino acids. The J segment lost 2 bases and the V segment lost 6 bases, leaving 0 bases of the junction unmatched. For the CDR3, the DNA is TGTGCCAGCAGACAGGGGGGCAATCAGCCCCAGCATTTT. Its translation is CASRQGGNQPQHF.

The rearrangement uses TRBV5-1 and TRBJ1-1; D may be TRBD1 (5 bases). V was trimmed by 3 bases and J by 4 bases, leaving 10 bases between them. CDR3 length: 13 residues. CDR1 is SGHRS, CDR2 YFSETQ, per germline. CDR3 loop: CASSWGDGTEAFF. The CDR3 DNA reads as TGCGCCAGCAGCTGGGGGGACGGCACTGAAGCTTTCTTT.

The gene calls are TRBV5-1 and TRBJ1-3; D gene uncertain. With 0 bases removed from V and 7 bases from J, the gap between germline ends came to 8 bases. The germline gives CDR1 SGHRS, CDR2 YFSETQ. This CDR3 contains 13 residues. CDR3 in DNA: TGCGCCAGCAGCTTGGCAGTCGGGAACACCATATATTTT. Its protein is CASSLAVGNTIYF. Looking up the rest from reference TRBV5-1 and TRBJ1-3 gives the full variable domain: KAGVTQTPRYLIKTRGQQVTLSCSPISGHRSVSWYQQTPGQGLQFLFEYFSETQRNKGNFPGRFSGRQFSNSRSEMNVSTLELGDSALYLCASSLAVGNTIYFGEGSWLTVV.

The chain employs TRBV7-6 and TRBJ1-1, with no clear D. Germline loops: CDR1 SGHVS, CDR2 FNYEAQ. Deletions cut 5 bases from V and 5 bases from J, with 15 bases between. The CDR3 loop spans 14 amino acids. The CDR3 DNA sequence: TGTGCCAGCAGCCTCGGGCAAGGGAGGACTGAAGCTTTCTTT. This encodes CASSLGQGRTEAFF.